This T cell receptor (beta chain) is drawn from a study of CD8 T cells in ankylosing spondylitis. The CDR3 is 14 amino acids. CDR1 MGHRA and CDR2 YSYEKL come from the germline V gene. The V and J ends lost 0 bases and 10 bases respectively, with 13 bases between them. This clonotype was counted a few times. TCRdb used MiXCR to reprocess the 5' RACE reads, holding one entry per CDR3 protein. The top ten clones hold 8% to 9.5% of a sample with about 300,000 distinct CDR3 sequences, 9.5% to 13% of them seen once. The chain carries TRBV4-1 and TRBJ2-1; D unclear. This TCR derives from a female donor with ankylosing spondylitis or in good health (not recorded which). The sample comprised blood, either unsorted or a sorted T cell fraction (not recorded which). This CDR3 reads CASSQDQVASEQFF. The CDR3, as DNA: TGCGCCAGCAGCCAAGATCAGGTAGCCTCAGAGCAGTTCTTC.